This T cell receptor beta chain was identified during a study of cytomegalovirus exposure and HLA in healthy donors. The CDR3 totals 13 residues. Trimming pared 1 base from V and 5 bases from J, leaving 8 bases between. Germline CDR1 is SGHDN and CDR2 is FVKESK. General study points: Across donors, presence/absence analyses took sequencing depth to be roughly uniform.

This clone turned up a few times. Its specificity is not known. This PCR relied on a set of 60 Vbeta primers and 13 Jbeta primers. The assay was immunoSEQ multiplex PCR, and TCRdb's table has in-frame clones only and misses some. The sample consists of under 200,000 clones, 80% to 85% of them appearing once. What was sequenced was PBMCs. V gene TRBV14 combines with J gene TRBJ1-1; D uncertain. The receptor was isolated from a human donor in good health. The CDR3 bases are TGTGCCAGCAGCCAAGTCTCCGGGACTGAAGCTTTCTTT. This gives the protein CASSQVSGTEAFF.